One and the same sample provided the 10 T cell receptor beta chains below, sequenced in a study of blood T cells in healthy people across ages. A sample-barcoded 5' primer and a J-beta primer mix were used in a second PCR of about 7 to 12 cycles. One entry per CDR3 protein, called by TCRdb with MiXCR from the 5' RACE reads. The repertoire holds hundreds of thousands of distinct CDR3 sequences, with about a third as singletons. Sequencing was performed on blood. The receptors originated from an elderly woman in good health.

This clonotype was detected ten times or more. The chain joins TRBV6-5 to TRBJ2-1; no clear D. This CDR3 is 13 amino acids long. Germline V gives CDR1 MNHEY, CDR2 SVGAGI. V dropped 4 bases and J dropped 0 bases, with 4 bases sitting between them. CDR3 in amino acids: CASSSNSYNEQFF. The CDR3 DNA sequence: TGTGCCAGCAGTTCGAACTCCTACAATGAGCAGTTCTTC.

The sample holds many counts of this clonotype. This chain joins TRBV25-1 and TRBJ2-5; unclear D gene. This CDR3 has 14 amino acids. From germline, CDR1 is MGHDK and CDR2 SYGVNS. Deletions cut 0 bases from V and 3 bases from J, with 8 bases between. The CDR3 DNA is TGTGCCAGCAGTGAATATATTGGGGAAGAGACCCAGTACTTC. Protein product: CASSEYIGEETQYF.

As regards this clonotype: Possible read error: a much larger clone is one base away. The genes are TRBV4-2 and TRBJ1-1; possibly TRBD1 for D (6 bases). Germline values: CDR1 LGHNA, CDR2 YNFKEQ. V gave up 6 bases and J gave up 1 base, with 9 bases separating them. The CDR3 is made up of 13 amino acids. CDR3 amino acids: CASSRDKNTEAFF. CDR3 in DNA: TGTGCCAGCAGTCGGGACAAGAACACTGAAGCTTTCTTT.

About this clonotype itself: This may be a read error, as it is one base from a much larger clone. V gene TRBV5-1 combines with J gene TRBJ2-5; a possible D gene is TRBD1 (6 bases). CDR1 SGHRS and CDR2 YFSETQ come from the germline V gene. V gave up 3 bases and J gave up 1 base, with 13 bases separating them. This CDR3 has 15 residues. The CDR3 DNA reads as TGCGCCAGCAGCTCGGAGTCAGGGGCCCAAGAGACCCAGTACTTC. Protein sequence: CASSSESGAQETQYF.

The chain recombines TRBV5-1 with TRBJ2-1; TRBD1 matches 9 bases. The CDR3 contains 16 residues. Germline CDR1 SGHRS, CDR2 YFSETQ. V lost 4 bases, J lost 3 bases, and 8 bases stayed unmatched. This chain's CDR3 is CASSQSTGGLYNEQFF. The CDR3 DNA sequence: TGCGCCAGCAGCCAGTCAACAGGGGGCCTCTACAATGAGCAGTTCTTC.

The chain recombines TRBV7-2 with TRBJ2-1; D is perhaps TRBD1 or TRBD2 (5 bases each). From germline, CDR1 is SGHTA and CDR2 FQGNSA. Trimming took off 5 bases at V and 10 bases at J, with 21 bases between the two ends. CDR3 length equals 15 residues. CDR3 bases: TGTGCCAGCAGCACGGGACGCAGCCTTCGTCAGGAGCAGTTCTTC. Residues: CASSTGRSLRQEQFF.

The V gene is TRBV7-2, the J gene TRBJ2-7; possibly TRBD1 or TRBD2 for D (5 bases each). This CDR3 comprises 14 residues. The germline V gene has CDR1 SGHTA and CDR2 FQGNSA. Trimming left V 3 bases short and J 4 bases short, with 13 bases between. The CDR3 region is CASSLARGPYEQYF. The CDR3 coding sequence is TGTGCCAGCAGCTTGGCGAGGGGACCATACGAGCAGTACTTC.

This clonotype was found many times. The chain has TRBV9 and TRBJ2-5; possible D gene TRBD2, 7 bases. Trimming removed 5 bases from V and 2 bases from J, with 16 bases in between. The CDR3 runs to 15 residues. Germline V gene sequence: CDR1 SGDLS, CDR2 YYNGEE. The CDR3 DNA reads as TGTGCCAGCAGTCAAATGGCGGGGGCGCAAGAGACCCAGTACTTC. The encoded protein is CASSQMAGAQETQYF. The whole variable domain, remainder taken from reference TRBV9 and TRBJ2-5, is DSGVTQTPKHLITATGQRVTLRCSPRSGDLSVYWYQQSLDQGLQFLIQYYNGEERAKGNILERFSAQQFPDLHSELNLSSLELGDSALYFCASSQMAGAQETQYFGPGTRLLVL.

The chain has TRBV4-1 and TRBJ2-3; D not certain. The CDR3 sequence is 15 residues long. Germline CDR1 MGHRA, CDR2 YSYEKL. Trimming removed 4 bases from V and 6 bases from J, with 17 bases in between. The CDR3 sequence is CASSLRTSISDTQYF. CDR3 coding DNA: TGCGCCAGCAGCCTACGGACGTCGATTTCGGATACGCAGTATTTT.

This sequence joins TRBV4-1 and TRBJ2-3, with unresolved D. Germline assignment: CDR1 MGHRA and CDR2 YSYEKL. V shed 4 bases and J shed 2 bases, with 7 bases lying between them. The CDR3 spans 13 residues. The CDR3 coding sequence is TGCGCCAGCAGCCCCATCGCCACAGATACGCAGTATTTT. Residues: CASSPIATDTQYF.